This T cell receptor (beta chain) appears in the sequencing data of a study of control samples from healthy donors and cancer patients. In germline, CDR1 is SGHAT, CDR2 FQNNGV. V dropped 8 bases and J dropped 0 bases, with 13 bases sitting between them. The CDR3 extends over 14 amino acids. Produced via immunoSEQ multiplex PCR; TCRdb's table is partial and in-frame only. In the table there are 100,000 to 150,000 clones, about 88% of which are singletons. The sequenced sample was blood. This clonotype was sampled from a man aged 50 or older in good health. The chain joins TRBV11-2 to TRBJ1-2; D remains unclear. In nucleotides, the CDR3 is TGTGCCAGCGTCAAGGGCGCTGCTAACTATGGCTACACCTTC. Protein: CASVKGAANYGYTF.